Listed below are T cell receptor beta chains from one sample, sequenced in a study of blood T cell repertoires in COVID-19. Measured with immunoSEQ multiplex PCR; TCRdb has only the in-frame clones, and not every one. The table records about 36,000 clones, 60% to 85% of them present only once. Sequences were obtained from peripheral blood. The receptors derive from a man aged 55-75 years with active COVID-19. Both conserved end residues are part of each CDR3. A D gene is named only where the DNA matches it firmly.

J	V	D	DNA	CDR3
TRBJ2-5	TRBV19	.	TGTGCCAGTAGTATTGCAGGGTGGGACCAAGAGACCCAGTACTTC	CASSIAGWDQETQYF
TRBJ2-2	TRBV7-9	TRBD1	TGTGCCAGCAGCCGACCTTCGACAGGGGGTATCACCGGGGAGCTGTTTTTT	CASSRPSTGGITGELFF
TRBJ2-6	TRBV20-1	.	TGCAGTGCCCTTCGGGCCAACGTCCTGACTTTC	CSALRANVLTF
TRBJ2-4	TRBV6-1	TRBD1	TGTGCCAGCAGTGAACCCCCGGGACAGGGGGTGGGGGTAGCCAAAAACATTCAGTACTTC	CASSEPPGQGVGVAKNIQYF
TRBJ1-2	TRBV19	.	TGTGCCAGTAGACGGTCATTAAGTTATGGCTACACCTTC	CASRRSLSYGYTF
TRBJ2-2	TRBV27	.	TGTGCCAGCAGTTTATGGCAGGGAGGTGGTTCCGGGGAGCTGTTTTTT	CASSLWQGGGSGELFF
TRBJ1-1	TRBV30	.	TGTGCCTGGTACGGGGTCACTGAAGCTTTCTTT	CAWYGVTEAFF
TRBJ2-1	TRBV9	TRBD2	TGTGCCAGCAGCGTCTCTAGCGGGGGGCACAATGAGCAGTTCTTC	CASSVSSGGHNEQFF
TRBJ2-7	TRBV9	.	TGTGCCAGCAGCGTCGCCCCTCACAGGGTCGGGGAGCAGTACTTC	CASSVAPHRVGEQYF
TRBJ1-1	TRBV14	.	TGTGCCAGCAGCCTTTTCCCGGGGGGCCTGGCTTTCTTT	CASSLFPGGLAFF
TRBJ2-7	TRBV25-1	TRBD1	TGTGCCAGCAGTGTTTCGGACAGGGGAAGTCGCGAGCAGTACTTC	CASSVSDRGSREQYF
TRBJ2-7	TRBV7-9	.	TGTGCCAGCAGCGCCGTTGGTAGCCACCTCTCCTACGAGCAGTACTTC	CASSAVGSHLSYEQYF
TRBJ1-1	TRBV6-6	.	TGTGCCAGCGACCGGGGAGTTGGCACTGAAGCTTTCTTT	CASDRGVGTEAFF
TRBJ2-7	TRBV12-3/TRBV12-4	.	TGTGCCAGCAGCAATCCGGGGACTGAGCAGTACTTC	CASSNPGTEQYF
TRBJ1-1	TRBV3-1/TRBV3-2	.	TGTGCCAGCAGCCAAGGCAGGGGATGGACTGAAGCTTTCTTT	CASSQGRGWTEAFF
TRBJ2-4	TRBV6-5	.	TGTGCCAGCAGCCAGGGGATGGTCAACATTCAGTACTTC	CASSQGMVNIQYF
TRBJ2-7	TRBV3-1/TRBV3-2	.	TGTGCCAGCAGCCCCGGAGCAGCCGAGCAGTACTTC	CASSPGAAEQYF
TRBJ1-3	TRBV5-5	.	TGTGCCAGCAGCTTGGCGGTCACGGACACCATATATTTT	CASSLAVTDTIYF